The clone carrying this T cell receptor (beta chain) has just one count. The antigen is not known. The sample belongs to a study of shared clonotypes between healthy human individuals. Study-level findings and limits: Having only a few donors restricted how much genetic and exposure-history diversity was captured.

Assay used: immunoSEQ multiplex PCR; TCRdb lists only in-frame clones, some missing. The sample contains 1.4 million or so clones, 97% to 99% of which appear only once. V was pared by 3 bases and J by 4 bases, with 22 bases between. The length of the CDR3 is 17 residues. Germline CDR1 and CDR2: SGHNT and YYREEE (reference sequence). The TCR sequence derives from a man aged 30 to 39 in good health. The sample comprised naive CD4+ T cells sorted from blood. Documented subset: CD45RA+ positively selected. This chain links TRBV5-4 with TRBJ1-2; the D gene is possibly TRBD1 (5 bases). CDR3 region: CASSSHRDRNGLYGYTF. In DNA, the CDR3 is TGTGCCAGCAGCTCTCACCGGGACCGCAACGGTCTCTATGGCTACACCTTC.